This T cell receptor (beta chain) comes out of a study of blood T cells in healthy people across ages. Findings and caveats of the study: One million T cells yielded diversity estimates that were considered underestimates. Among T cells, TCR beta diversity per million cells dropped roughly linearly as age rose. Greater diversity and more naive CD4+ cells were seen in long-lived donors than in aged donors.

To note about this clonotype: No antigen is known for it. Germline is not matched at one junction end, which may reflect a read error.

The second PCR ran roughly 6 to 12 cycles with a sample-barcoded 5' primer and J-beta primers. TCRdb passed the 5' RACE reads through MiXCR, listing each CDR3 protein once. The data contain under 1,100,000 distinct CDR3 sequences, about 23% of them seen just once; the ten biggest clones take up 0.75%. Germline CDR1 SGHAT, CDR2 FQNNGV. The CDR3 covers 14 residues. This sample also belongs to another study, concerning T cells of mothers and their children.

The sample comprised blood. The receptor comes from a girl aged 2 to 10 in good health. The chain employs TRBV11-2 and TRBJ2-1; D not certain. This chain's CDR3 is CASSEDRSQETLYF. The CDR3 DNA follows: TGTGCCAGCAGCGAAGACCGGAGTCAAGAGACCCTGTACTTC.